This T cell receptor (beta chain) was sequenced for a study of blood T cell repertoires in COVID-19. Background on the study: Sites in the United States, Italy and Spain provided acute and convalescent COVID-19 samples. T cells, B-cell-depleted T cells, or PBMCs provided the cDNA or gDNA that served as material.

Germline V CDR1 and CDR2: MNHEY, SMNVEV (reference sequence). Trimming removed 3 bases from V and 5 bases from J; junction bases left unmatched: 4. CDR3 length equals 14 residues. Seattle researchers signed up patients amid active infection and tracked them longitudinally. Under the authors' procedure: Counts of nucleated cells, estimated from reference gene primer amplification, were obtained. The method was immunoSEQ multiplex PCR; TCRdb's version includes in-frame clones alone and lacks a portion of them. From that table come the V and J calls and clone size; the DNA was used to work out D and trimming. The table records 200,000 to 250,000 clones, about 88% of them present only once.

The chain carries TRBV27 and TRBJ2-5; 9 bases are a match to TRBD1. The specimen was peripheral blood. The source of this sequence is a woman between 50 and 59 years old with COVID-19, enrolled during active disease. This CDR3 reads CASSFTGGLETQYF. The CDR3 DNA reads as TGTGCCAGCAGTTTTACAGGGGGCCTGGAGACCCAGTACTTC.